These T cell receptor beta chains were read from a single sample in a study of vaccination and CD4 T cells after COVID-19. These receptors lack a known antigen. MiXCR, run by TCRdb on the PCR reads, gives a single entry per CDR3 protein. Of 7,000 to 9,500 distinct CDR3 sequences listed, approximately 39% were seen once; the top ten hold roughly 28%. The sample consisted of CD4+ T cells from blood, cultured in vitro. These TCRs come from a human donor in good health. Both conserved end residues are part of each CDR3. D genes are given only for firm matches. Size is stated for part of the rows, as once, few or many counts, or as a class when the clone is expanded.

V: TRBV19; D: -; size: -; J: TRBJ2-6; DNA: TGTGCCAGTAGTATAGATCTGTTCTCTGGGGCCAACGTCCTGACTTTC; CDR3: CASSIDLFSGANVLTF
V: TRBV20-1; D: -; size: -; J: TRBJ2-7; DNA: TGCAGTGCTAGAGGAGACAGTGCCTACGAGCAGTACTTC; CDR3: CSARGDSAYEQYF
V: TRBV27; D: TRBD1; size: -; J: TRBJ2-7; DNA: TGTGCCAGCAGCCCCGGGACAGAAATCTCCTACGAGCAGTACTTC; CDR3: CASSPGTEISYEQYF
V: TRBV20-1; D: TRBD1; size: -; J: TRBJ1-2; DNA: TGCAGTGCTAGCACCGGGACAGGGTATTATGGTGGCTACACCTTC; CDR3: CSASTGTGYYGGYTF
V: TRBV28; D: -; size: -; J: TRBJ2-5; DNA: TGTGCCAGCTTGGCAAAGGGGGGGGAGACCCAGTACTTC; CDR3: CASLAKGGETQYF
V: TRBV9; D: -; size: few; J: TRBJ1-2; DNA: TGTGCCAGCACCCGGACAGATACTAACTATGGCTACACCTTC; CDR3: CASTRTDTNYGYTF
V: TRBV20-1; D: TRBD2; size: -; J: TRBJ2-1; DNA: TGCAGTGCTAGAGATAGACTAGCGGGAGGCTTCTCCTACAATGAGCAGTTCTTC; CDR3: CSARDRLAGGFSYNEQFF
V: TRBV20-1; D: TRBD2; size: few; J: TRBJ2-4; DNA: TGCAGTGCGCTAGCGGTGGTCGAAAACATTCAGTACTTC; CDR3: CSALAVVENIQYF
V: TRBV7-2; D: TRBD1; size: few; J: TRBJ2-6; DNA: TGTGCCAGCAGGCCACAGGGGGTTACTGGGGCCAACGTCCTGACTTTC; CDR3: CASRPQGVTGANVLTF
V: TRBV19; D: TRBD2; size: few; J: TRBJ2-1; DNA: TGTGCCAGTACGGACGGGAGGATCTCCTACAATGAGCAGTTCTTC; CDR3: CASTDGRISYNEQFF
V: TRBV20-1; D: -; size: large; J: TRBJ1-1; DNA: TGCAGTGCTAGATCAAGGACAGCTAACACTGAAGCTTTCTTT; CDR3: CSARSRTANTEAFF
V: TRBV5-1; D: -; size: -; J: TRBJ2-6; DNA: TGCGCCAGTGTCGACGTCTCTGGGGCCAACGTCCTGACTTTC; CDR3: CASVDVSGANVLTF